This T cell receptor (beta chain) is drawn from a study of OX40 agonist ivuxolimab in advanced cancers. Study as a whole: Ivuxolimab, which is an agonistic anti-OX40 (CD134) antibody, was administered to the patients.

Data came from immunoSEQ multiplex PCR; TCRdb stores just in-frame clones and leaves some out. The sample contains 60,000 or so clones, approximately 94% of which appear only once. As regards this clone: Antigen: not known.

Study-wide results and limits: Both blood CD4+ and CD8+ T cells showed clonal growth by week 6 at 0.1 to 3.0 mg/kg. Clonal expansion was among the lowest in partial responders at 0.1-3.0 mg/kg, especially CD8+. The average count of expanded clones was higher among CD8+ T cells than among CD4+.

Germline lookup yields CDR1 MNHEY and CDR2 SMNVEV (reference sequence). The CDR3 totals 16 residues. The germline V and J ends were trimmed by 2 bases and 1 base, with 11 bases remaining between them. The source was CD4+ or CD8+ T cells sorted from blood, collected in a trial of the OX40 agonist ivuxolimab. This receptor was obtained from an adult with an advanced solid tumor such as melanoma, head and neck, liver or kidney cancer. This chain links TRBV27 with TRBJ2-2; maybe TRBD2 (5 bases). Here the CDR3 DNA reads TGTGCCAGCAGTTTAAGAGCGGCGTTGAACACCGGGGAGCTGTTTTTT. This sequence encodes CASSLRAALNTGELFF.